Only a few counts were recorded for the clone carrying this TCR beta chain. Its antigen remains unknown. J gave up 2 bases and V 4 bases, and 4 bases lay outside the gene matches. This CDR3 has 15 amino acids. Germline values: CDR1 SGHTA, CDR2 FQGNSA. This sample is drawn from a study of beta chain features in type 1 diabetes. Expressed TCRB transcripts were sequenced because the isolated RNA had all been reverse transcribed beforehand. Some 3.8 million reads, on average, came from each naive, central memory and regulatory T cell sample. Data came from immunoSEQ multiplex PCR; TCRdb stores just in-frame clones and leaves some out. The sample records 300,000 to 400,000 clones, around 9.7% being singletons. Study-level points and caveats: Type 1 diabetes patients had TCRB CDR3s that were shorter (moderately but significantly so) in all four CD4+ subsets.

This receptor was taken from a man in his thirties or forties with type 1 diabetes. This chain connects TRBV7-2 to TRBJ2-3; TRBD1 aligns across 9 bases. The sample was central memory CD4+ T cells from blood. The CDR3 spells CASSSGQGTTDTQYF. CDR3 nucleotide sequence: TGTGCCAGCAGCTCCGGACAGGGGACCACAGATACGCAGTATTTT. Supplemented by reference TRBV7-2 and TRBJ2-3, the full variable domain reads GAGVSQSPSNKVTEKGKDVELRCDPISGHTALYWYRQSLGQGLEFLIYFQGNSAPDKSGLPSDRFSAERTGGSVSTLTIQRTQQEDSAVYLCASSSGQGTTDTQYFGPGTRLTVL.